This T cell receptor beta chain was retrieved from a study of identical twins. Healthy Caucasians provided all donations. Findings and limits, study-wide: In zero-insertion analyses, partial confounding could arise from invariant MAIT and iNKT cells.

In its sample, this clonotype was seen a few times. Its cognate antigen is unknown. TCRdb ran MiXCR on the 5' RACE reads and lists one entry per CDR3 protein. The repertoire holds under 900,000 distinct CDR3 sequences, with approximately 13% as singletons. This CDR3 contains 15 residues. Trimming at V came to 6 bases and at J to 5 bases, leaving 10 bases not matched to a gene. The same data also went into a second study, on yellow fever vaccine responses in identical twins.

V usage is TRBV12-3 or TRBV12-4 and J usage is TRBJ2-5, with 9 nucleotides matching TRBD1. This sequence originates from a woman younger than 30 in good health. Sequenced sample: PBMCs. Here the CDR3 reads CASSQGQGIGETQYF. The CDR3 region has the DNA TGTGCCAGCAGCCAGGGACAGGGAATAGGGGAGACCCAGTACTTC.